This TCR beta chain was recorded in a study of graft-versus-host responses after intestinal transplantation. This clone was picked up one time. Its antigen is unidentified. V lost 5 bases to trimming and J lost 2 bases, with 9 bases between them. This CDR3 is 13 amino acids long. Germline V lookup: CDR1 SGHRS, CDR2 YFSETQ. The data were produced by immunoSEQ multiplex PCR, yet TCRdb's version contains in-frame clones alone and is incomplete. The sample gives about 64,000 clones, over 90% of which show up once; about 1.5% is in the top ten. This TCR came from a human donor who was the organ donor for an intestinal transplant. The V gene is TRBV5-1, the J gene TRBJ2-3; TRBD2 might be the D (5 bases). The sample in question was unstimulated CD8+ T cells sorted from spleen or lymph node cells, obtained before transplant. The CDR3 coding sequence is TGCGCCAGCAGAAGAGGGTTCACAGATACGCAGTATTTT. Amino acid sequence: CASRRGFTDTQYF.